This passage covers 9 T cell receptor beta chains from one sample sequenced in a study of blood T cell repertoires in COVID-19. Only in-frame clones appear in the TCRdb table, and some are missing; sequencing was by immunoSEQ multiplex PCR. The sample records approximately 94,000 clones, 88% being singletons. Sequencing input: peripheral blood. These receptors were taken from an elderly woman with active COVID-19.

The chain joins TRBV27 to TRBJ2-7; 8 bases agree with TRBD2. V lost 3 bases and J lost 5; bases outside the gene matches: 6. The CDR3 is 14 residues long. Germline CDR1 reads MNHEY; CDR2 reads SMNVEV (reference sequence). The CDR3 DNA reads as TGTGCCAGCAGTTTCCGGGAGGGGTTCAACGAGCAGTACTTC. Its protein is CASSFREGFNEQYF.

This chain uses TRBV6-2 or TRBV6-3 with TRBJ1-5, with D maybe TRBD1 (6 bases). The CDR3 consists of 17 residues. Germline CDR1 MNHEY, CDR2 SVGEGT. Trimming pared 2 bases from V and 3 bases from J, leaving 17 bases between. Here the CDR3 reads CASSYARGRTSNQPQHF. CDR3 DNA sequence: TGTGCCAGCAGTTACGCGCGGGGGCGGACCTCCAATCAGCCCCAGCATTTT.

The V gene is TRBV11-3, the J gene TRBJ2-2; TRBD2 agrees at 7 bases. Germline assignment: CDR1 SGHNT and CDR2 YENEEA. Trimming took 3 bases from V and 4 from J; bases not matched to a gene: 5. The CDR3 covers 15 residues. The CDR3 DNA reads as TGTGCCAGCAGCTTCGACGGGACTACCACCGGGGAGCTGTTTTTT. This encodes CASSFDGTTTGELFF.

This chain connects TRBV5-4 to TRBJ2-7, with D hard to call. The CDR3 has 16 residues. Germline V gene data show CDR1 as SGHNT and CDR2 as YYREEE (reference sequence). The V gene lost 3 bases and the J gene lost 4 bases, with 20 bases spanning the gap. CDR3 bases: TGTGCCAGCAGCTCCCCCGCGGCTAGATCCGTTTACGAGCAGTACTTC. Encoded protein: CASSSPAARSVYEQYF.

The gene calls are TRBV19 and TRBJ1-1; D is ambiguous. Trimming took 5 bases from V and 2 from J, leaving 9 bases between them. Germline CDR1 is LNHDA and CDR2 is SQIVND (reference sequence). The CDR3 is made up of 13 amino acids. This CDR3 is CASSVGRNTEAFF. The CDR3 region has the DNA TGTGCCAGTAGTGTCGGGAGAAACACTGAAGCTTTCTTT.

This chain connects TRBV28 to TRBJ1-2, with 8 bases fitting TRBD1. V gave up 11 bases and J gave up 4 bases; unmatched junction bases: 21. This CDR3 is built from 17 residues. Germline V CDR1 and CDR2: MDHEN, SYDVKM. The CDR3 region is CAHTPRQGAPRSYGYTF. DNA of the CDR3: TGTGCCCACACCCCAAGGCAGGGGGCTCCCCGTAGCTATGGCTACACCTTC.

V and J are TRBV19 and TRBJ2-3, with TRBD2 matching 12 bases. The V segment lost 6 bases and the J segment 2 bases; nucleotides outside the gene matches: 6. Germline V gene lookup returns CDR1 LNHDA and CDR2 SQIVND (reference sequence). This CDR3 is built from 16 residues. In DNA, the CDR3 is TGTGCCAGTAGCGCTGGACTAGCGGGACACACAGATACGCAGTATTTT. This codes for CASSAGLAGHTDTQYF.

V gene TRBV7-2 combines with J gene TRBJ1-1, with D possibly TRBD1 on 6 matching bases. Germline V gives CDR1 SGHTA, CDR2 FQGNSA. The CDR3 is 17 amino acids. Trimming pared 3 bases from V and 0 bases from J, leaving 17 bases between. DNA for the CDR3: TGTGCCAGCAGCTTTACGATGGGGGCGGCCTTGAACACTGAAGCTTTCTTT. It codes for CASSFTMGAALNTEAFF.

This chain links TRBV3-1 (or the pseudogene TRBV3-2) with TRBJ1-5, with a tentative D call TRBD1 (6 bases). The germline gives CDR1 LGHDT, CDR2 YNNKEL (reference sequence). V was trimmed by 1 base and J by 5 bases, leaving 12 bases between them. The CDR3 is 15 residues long. CDR3 protein: CASSQVPGAYQPQHF. In nucleotides, the CDR3 is TGTGCCAGCAGCCAAGTGCCAGGGGCCTATCAGCCCCAGCATTTT.